The clone carrying this TCR beta chain was counted once. Antigen: not known. The sample comes from a study of identical twins. Study results and limitations: Alpha sequences that were out-of-frame and twin-shared showed an excess of low generation probability.

The length of the CDR3 is 16 residues. Germline values: CDR1 SGHVS, CDR2 FNYEAQ. V lost 5 bases and J lost 1, with 12 bases in between. TCRdb independently ran MiXCR on the 5' RACE reads; one entry per CDR3 protein. The sample has 450,000 to 650,000 distinct CDR3 sequences; 13% to 15% are singletons. This same sample was also taken into another study, of yellow fever vaccine responses in identical twins. That investigation notes: Reported findings indicate that twins' vaccine T cell responses seemed partially convergent, partially personalized.

This rearrangement joins TRBV7-6 to TRBJ2-6; no clear D. The receptor comes from a woman younger than 30 in good health. Sequencing was carried out using CD4+ T cells sorted from blood. CDR3 in DNA: TGTGCCAGCAGCCAAGGGATCGGATCTGGGGCCAACGTCCTGACTTTC. Translating gives CASSQGIGSGANVLTF.